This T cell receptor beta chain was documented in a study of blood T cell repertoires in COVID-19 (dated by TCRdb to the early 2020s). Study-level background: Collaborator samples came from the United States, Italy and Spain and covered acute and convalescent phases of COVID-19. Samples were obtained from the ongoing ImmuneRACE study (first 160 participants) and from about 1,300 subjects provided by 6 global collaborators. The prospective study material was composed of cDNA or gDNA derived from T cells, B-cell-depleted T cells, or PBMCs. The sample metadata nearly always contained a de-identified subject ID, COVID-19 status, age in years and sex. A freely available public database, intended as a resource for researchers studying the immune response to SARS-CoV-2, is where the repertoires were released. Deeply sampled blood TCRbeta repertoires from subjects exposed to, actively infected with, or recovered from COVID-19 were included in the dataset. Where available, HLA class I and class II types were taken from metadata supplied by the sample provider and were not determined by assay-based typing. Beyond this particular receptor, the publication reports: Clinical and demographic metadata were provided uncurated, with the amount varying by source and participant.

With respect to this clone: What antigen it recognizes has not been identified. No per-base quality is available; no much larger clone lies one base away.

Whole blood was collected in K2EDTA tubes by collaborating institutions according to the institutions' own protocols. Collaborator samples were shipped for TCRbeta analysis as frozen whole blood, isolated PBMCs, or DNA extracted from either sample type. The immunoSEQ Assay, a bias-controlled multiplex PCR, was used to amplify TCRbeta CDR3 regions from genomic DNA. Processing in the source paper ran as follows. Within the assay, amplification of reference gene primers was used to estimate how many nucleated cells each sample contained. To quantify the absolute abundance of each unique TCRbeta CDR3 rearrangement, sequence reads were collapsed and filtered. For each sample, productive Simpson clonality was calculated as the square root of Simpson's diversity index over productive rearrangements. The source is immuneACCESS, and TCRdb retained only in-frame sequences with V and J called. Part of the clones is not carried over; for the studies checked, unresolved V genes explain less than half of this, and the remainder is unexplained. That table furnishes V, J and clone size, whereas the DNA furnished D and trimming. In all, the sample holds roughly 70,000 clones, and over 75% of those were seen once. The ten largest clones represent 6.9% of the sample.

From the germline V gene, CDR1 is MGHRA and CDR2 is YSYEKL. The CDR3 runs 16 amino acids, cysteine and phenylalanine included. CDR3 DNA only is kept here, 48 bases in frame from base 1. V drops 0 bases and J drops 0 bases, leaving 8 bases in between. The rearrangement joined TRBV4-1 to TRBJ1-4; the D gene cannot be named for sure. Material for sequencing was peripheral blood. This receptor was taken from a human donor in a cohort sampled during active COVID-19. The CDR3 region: CASSQDTPATNEKLFF. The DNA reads TGCGCCAGCAGCCAAGACACTCCGGCAACTAATGAAAAACTGTTTTTT.